These T cell receptor beta chains were read from a single sample in a study of shared clonotypes between healthy human individuals. TCRdb keeps only in-frame clones here, not all; method: immunoSEQ multiplex PCR. The sample holds approximately 500,000 clones, 60% to 80% seen once. The sample taken for sequencing was PBMCs. These receptors originate from a woman aged 40 to 50 in good health. Some clones in this sample may be carry-over from other donors' samples. CDR3s include the opening cysteine and the closing phenylalanine or tryptophan. The order of the fields is J gene, D gene, V gene, clone size, CDR3 protein, CDR3 DNA. The D gene is left open where the match is weak. Clone size is not always given. Where it is, it says once, few, many or a class for expanded clones.

TRBJ2-1 | TRBD2 | TRBV9 | NA | CASSSWTSGILLF | TGTGCCAGCAGCTCCTGGACTAGCGGTATCCTTCTCTTC
TRBJ1-4 | NA | TRBV5-4 | once | CASSLDSGRGEKLFF | TGTGCCAGCAGCTTGGATTCCGGCAGGGGTGAAAAACTGTTTTTT
TRBJ2-7 | NA | TRBV29-1 | NA | CSVVARTEQYF | TGCAGCGTTGTAGCCAGAACCGAGCAGTACTTC
TRBJ2-1 | TRBD2 | TRBV5-8 | NA | CASSFSGSSYNEQFF | TGTGCCAGCAGCTTTAGCGGGAGCTCCTACAATGAGCAGTTCTTC
TRBJ2-2 | NA | TRBV27 | NA | CASTWDSLNTGELFF | TGTGCCAGCACTTGGGACTCCTTGAACACCGGGGAGCTGTTTTTT
TRBJ2-1 | TRBD1 | TRBV18 | NA | CASSPTGTGYNEQFF | TGTGCCAGCTCACCAACCGGGACAGGTTACAATGAGCAGTTCTTC
TRBJ1-2 | TRBD1 | TRBV7-2 | many | CASSYGTGGRGYTF | TGTGCCAGCAGCTATGGGACAGGGGGCCGGGGCTACACCTTC
TRBJ1-3 | NA | TRBV9 | NA | CASSDGTARNTIYF | TGTGCCAGCAGCGACGGGACCGCGCGCAACACCATATATTTT
TRBJ2-7 | NA | TRBV28 | once | CASSFARSYEQYF | TGTGCCAGCAGTTTTGCCAGGTCCTACGAGCAGTACTTC
TRBJ2-7 | TRBD1 | TRBV5-6 | NA | CASSPPWRQGKGLEQYF | TGTGCCAGCAGCCCCCCTTGGAGACAGGGAAAGGGTCTCGAGCAGTACTTC
TRBJ2-5 | NA | TRBV30 | NA | CAWSVLRDRETQYF | TGTGCCTGGAGTGTACTGCGGGATCGAGAGACCCAGTACTTC
TRBJ2-3 | NA | TRBV10-3 | once | CAIGGRNTDTQYF | TGTGCCATCGGGGGGCGGAACACAGATACGCAGTATTTT
TRBJ2-7 | NA | TRBV7-9 | NA | CASSPGGGRGEQYF | TGTGCCAGCAGCCCCGGGGGCGGCCGGGGGGAGCAGTACTTC
TRBJ2-7 | NA | TRBV28 | NA | CASRRSYEQYF | TGTGCCAGCAGGAGGAGCTACGAGCAGTACTTC
TRBJ1-1 | NA | TRBV19 | NA | CASSIGEARTEAFF | TGTGCCAGTAGTATCGGCGAGGCCCGGACTGAAGCTTTCTTT